The 5 T cell receptor beta chains given below trace back to one sample, sequenced in a study of T cells after yellow fever vaccination (dated by TCRdb to the late 2010s). The sample's treatment or condition label, decoded: live attenuated yellow fever vaccine strain. Libraries came from 5' RACE. Sequencing instrument: Illumina NovaSeq 6000. TCRdb reanalyzed the raw reads on its own, using fastp at Q25 for trimming and MiXCR for clone calling, and kept in-frame beta chains. Each CDR3 protein gets just one entry, which takes the most common genes and DNA from the rows behind it. For this sample the table gives 300,000 to 400,000 distinct CDR3 sequences, of which roughly a tenth were detected only once. The ten largest make up roughly 3% of the sample. The specimen was CD4+ T cells sorted from PBMCs, collected 45 days after the yellow fever booster vaccination. The receptors come from a man younger than 35 who received the YFV17D yellow fever vaccine.

This clonotype has only a few counts. This chain connects TRBV11-2 to TRBJ2-3, with a possible D match to TRBD2 (5 bases). V dropped 2 bases and J dropped 1 base, with 10 bases sitting between them. The CDR3 totals 15 residues. In germline, CDR1 is SGHAT, CDR2 FQNNGV. CDR3 DNA sequence: TGTGCCAGCAGCTTAAGAGGGTTGGGCACAGATACGCAGTATTTT. Its protein is CASSLRGLGTDTQYF.

The gene calls are TRBV6-2 or TRBV6-3 and TRBJ2-7; D not certain. V shed 2 bases and J shed 3 bases, with 11 bases lying between them. Germline V lookup: CDR1 MNHEY, CDR2 SVGEGT. This CDR3 contains 14 residues. The CDR3 nucleotides are TGTGCCAGCAGTTACGCCGGCAGGCGCTACGAGCAGTACGTC. Amino acid sequence: CASSYAGRRYEQYV.

The chain uses TRBV4-1 and TRBJ1-5; no clear D. The length of the CDR3 is 14 residues. The V end was cut by 0 bases, the J end by 9 bases, with 12 bases between. Germline CDR1 reads MGHRA; CDR2 reads YSYEKL. Here the CDR3 reads CASSQDGQVRPQHF. The CDR3 bases are TGCGCCAGCAGCCAAGACGGGCAGGTAAGGCCCCAGCATTTT.

The chain employs TRBV11-1 and TRBJ2-5; the D gene is possibly TRBD1 (5 bases). The CDR3 consists of 15 residues. The V end was cut by 1 base, the J end by 0 bases, with 9 bases between. Germline loops: CDR1 SGHAT, CDR2 FQDESV (reference sequence). In nucleotides, the CDR3 is TGTGCCAGCAGCTTAGGACGACAGTACCAAGAGACCCAGTACTTC. Translated, it gives CASSLGRQYQETQYF.

V and J are TRBV5-1 and TRBJ2-7; D is undetermined. The CDR3 runs to 14 residues. CDR1 SGHRS and CDR2 YFSETQ come from the germline V gene. V lost 0 bases, J lost 3 bases, and 10 bases lay in between. The DNA for the CDR3 is TGCGCCAGCAGCTTGGACTGGCAGAGCTACGAGCAGTACGTC. It is translated as CASSLDWQSYEQYV.